The rows below give T cell receptor beta chains drawn from one sample of a study of blood T cell repertoires in COVID-19. Assay: immunoSEQ multiplex PCR; the TCRdb copy retains only in-frame clones and omits some. The sample contains 95,000 to 120,000 clones, approximately 85% of which appear only once. Material for sequencing was peripheral blood. Every receptor here comes from a human donor in a cohort sampled during active COVID-19. Each CDR3 is given with its conserved first and last residue. A D gene is named only where the DNA matches it firmly. The size of a clone is reported for some rows only, either as once, few or many, or as a class for expanded clones.

DNA,CDR3,J,size,D,V
TGTGCCAGCAGTTCCAATAGCAATCAGCCCCAGCATTTT,CASSSNSNQPQHF,TRBJ1-5,-,-,TRBV6-2/TRBV6-3
TGTGCCAGTAAATCATTCCAGGGAATGATGAACACTGAAGCTTTCTTT,CASKSFQGMMNTEAFF,TRBJ1-1,-,-,TRBV19
TGTGCCAGCAGCGGGTACAGGGGTCAGGGCTCCTACGAGCAGTACTTC,CASSGYRGQGSYEQYF,TRBJ2-7,once,TRBD1,TRBV9
TGTGCCAGCAGCTTCGGGACAGGAATCTACGAGCAGTACTTC,CASSFGTGIYEQYF,TRBJ2-7,-,TRBD1,TRBV11-2
TGTGCCAGCTCACCACTAAGGCAGGGGGTAGGCAATGAGCAGTTCTTC,CASSPLRQGVGNEQFF,TRBJ2-1,-,TRBD1,TRBV18
TGTGCCAGCAGCCCCAGGCTAGGGGTCGAAAGTCCTGAAGCTTTCTTT,CASSPRLGVESPEAFF,TRBJ1-1,-,-,TRBV7-9
TGTGCCAGCAGCTTAGGTAGCGGAGGATACAATGAGCAGTTCTTC,CASSLGSGGYNEQFF,TRBJ2-1,-,-,TRBV7-9
TGTGCCAGTAGTATGGGTGGTGGCAGCGGGAGCCAAGATACGCAGTATTTT,CASSMGGGSGSQDTQYF,TRBJ2-3,-,TRBD2,TRBV19
TGTGCCAGCTCACCGCGCCGGGCGGGTGACGACACCACAACTAATGAAAAACTGTTTTTT,CASSPRRAGDDTTTNEKLFF,TRBJ1-4,-,-,TRBV18
TGTGCCAGCAGTTTAGTTCAGACAAACACTGAAGCTTTCTTT,CASSLVQTNTEAFF,TRBJ1-1,-,-,TRBV28
TGCGCCAGCAGCCCCCGGGCGGGCGGTGCCGCCGAGCAGTACTTC,CASSPRAGGAAEQYF,TRBJ2-7,-,-,TRBV5-1
TGTGCCAGCAGCTTAGTAGAGGAGGTTCCTCTGATCGAAGCTTTCTTT,CASSLVEEVPLIEAFF,TRBJ1-1,-,-,TRBV11-2
TGCAGCGTTGAGAGGGGACTAGCGGGGGGCTGGGAGACCCAGTACTTC,CSVERGLAGGWETQYF,TRBJ2-5,-,TRBD2,TRBV29-1
TGTGCCAGCTCACCAACAGGTGGGAATCAGCCCCAGCATTTT,CASSPTGGNQPQHF,TRBJ1-5,-,-,TRBV18
TGTGCCAGTAGTATAGGTGGGCTAGCGGGAGTGGAGCAGTACTTC,CASSIGGLAGVEQYF,TRBJ2-7,-,TRBD2,TRBV19
TGTGCCACCAGCAGCCCACCGCCGGGACAGCTCAAAAACATTCAGTACTTC,CATSSPPPGQLKNIQYF,TRBJ2-4,-,TRBD1,TRBV15
TGTGCCAGCAGCGACAGGGGGGGCTACGAGCAGTACTTC,CASSDRGGYEQYF,TRBJ2-7,-,TRBD1,TRBV11-2
TGCGCCAGCAAAAGCGGTAGGAACACTGAAGCTTTCTTT,CASKSGRNTEAFF,TRBJ1-1,-,-,TRBV10-1
TGTGCCAGCAGTTTCAGCTGGACAGACAGCACAGATACGCAGTATTTT,CASSFSWTDSTDTQYF,TRBJ2-3,-,-,TRBV28
TGTGCCAGCAGTTTTTCGGACAGAACTAATGAAAAACTGTTTTTT,CASSFSDRTNEKLFF,TRBJ1-4,-,-,TRBV28
TGTGCCAGCAGACCGACAGGGGATGGCTACACCTTC,CASRPTGDGYTF,TRBJ1-2,-,TRBD1,TRBV2